The clone carrying this T cell receptor (beta chain) has at least ten counts. Its cognate antigen is unknown. The data were taken from a study of glioma-infiltrating T cells. The study, taken as a whole, reports: Only very few CDR3 sequences appeared in both tissue and blood.

TCR alpha and beta CDR3 regions were amplified from RNA using iRepertoire nested multiplex PCR. MiXCR, applied by TCRdb to the multiplex PCR reads, yields one record per CDR3 protein. The sample has 150,000 to 200,000 distinct CDR3 sequences, roughly a third seen once; the top ten hold 20%. The V gene lost 3 bases and the J gene lost 4 bases, with 9 bases spanning the gap. CDR1 is MGHDK and CDR2 is SYGVNS in the germline V gene. There are 13 residues in the CDR3. Sequencing input: glioma tissue, nonneoplastic brain tissue, or PBMCs (not recorded which). The TCR sequence derives from a human donor with low-grade glioma or glioblastoma, undergoing nonglioma brain surgery, or in good health (not recorded which). The chain couples TRBV25-1 to TRBJ1-2; tentatively, D is TRBD1 (5 bases). This CDR3 is CASSDRGIYGYTF. In nucleotides, the CDR3 is TGTGCCAGCAGTGATCGGGGGATCTATGGCTACACCTTC.